Presented here are 29 T cell receptor beta chains from one specimen sequenced in a study of cytomegalovirus exposure and HLA in healthy donors (TCRdb year 2017). Library preparation was by the immunoSEQ multiplex PCR assay. A mixture of 60 forward primers for TCR Vbeta segments and 13 reverse primers for TCR Jbeta segments was used in the multiplex PCR. In TCRdb, the immuneACCESS table is reduced to in-frame sequences with V and J assigned. These tables do not hold every clone; where another copy was compared, an unresolved V gene accounts for under half, and the others remain unexplained. The sample contains tens of thousands of clones, over 70% of them found a single time. Around 7% of the sample is in the top ten clones. Sequencing was performed on PBMCs. The receptors shown here come from a woman between 35 and 50 years old in good health and CMV-seronegative.

The CDR3 reads CASRGDRENYGYTF. For the CDR3, the DNA is TGTGCCAGCAGAGGGGACAGGGAGAACTATGGCTACACCTTC. The gene calls are TRBV6-1 and TRBJ1-2, with 9 bases identical to TRBD1. The germline V gene encodes CDR1 MNHNS and CDR2 SASEGT. V shed 6 bases and J 2 bases; nucleotides not matched to a gene: 4. This CDR3 contains 14 residues.

The V and J genes are TRBV11-2 and TRBJ2-5, with D unclear. Germline lookup yields CDR1 SGHAT and CDR2 FQNNGV. Trimming took 5 bases from V and 0 from J, leaving 7 bases between them. There are 13 residues in the CDR3. The CDR3 protein is CASSANNQETQYF. CDR3 DNA sequence: TGTGCCAGCAGCGCGAATAACCAAGAGACCCAGTACTTC.

J is TRBJ1-1 and V is TRBV7-9; D call uncertain. Germline CDR1 SEHNR, CDR2 FQNEAQ (reference sequence). V lost 3 bases and J lost 3, with 11 bases in between. The CDR3 loop spans 14 amino acids. CDR3 protein: CASSLRARDTEAFF. CDR3 nucleotides: TGTGCCAGCAGCTTGAGGGCTCGGGACACTGAAGCTTTCTTT.

The genes are TRBV18 and TRBJ1-5, with 7 bases fitting TRBD1. CDR3 size: 16 residues. The J segment lost 4 bases and the V segment lost 3 bases, leaving 9 bases of the junction unmatched. Germline loops: CDR1 KGHSH, CDR2 LQKENI. The CDR3 sequence is CASSPAAPGQNQPQHF. As DNA, the CDR3 is TGTGCCAGCTCACCGGCAGCGCCGGGACAGAATCAGCCCCAGCATTTT.

V is TRBV6-5 and J is TRBJ2-7, with 8 bases fitting TRBD2. V gave up 5 bases and J gave up 2 bases; unmatched junction bases: 8. Germline CDR1 MNHEY, CDR2 SVGAGI. CDR3 length: 15 amino acids. This CDR3 is CASSRGLALAYEQYF. The CDR3 DNA follows: TGTGCCAGCAGTCGAGGACTAGCTTTGGCCTACGAGCAGTACTTC.

The rearrangement uses TRBV11-2 and TRBJ2-1; 7 nucleotides align to TRBD2. V lost 1 base and J lost 7; bases outside the gene matches: 10. This CDR3 has 16 residues. Germline V CDR1 and CDR2: SGHAT, FQNNGV. The CDR3 region is CASSLVPRGVWNEQFF. CDR3 DNA sequence: TGTGCCAGCAGCTTAGTTCCCCGGGGGGTTTGGAATGAGCAGTTCTTC.

The chain links TRBV27 to TRBJ2-7, with D tentatively TRBD1 (6 bases). The V end was cut by 6 bases, the J end by 0 bases, with 21 bases between. There are 17 residues in the CDR3. CDR1 MNHEY and CDR2 SMNVEV come from the germline V gene (reference sequence). CDR3 region: CASRPFSFRGYSYEQYF. The CDR3 DNA sequence: TGTGCCAGCAGACCCTTTTCATTCAGGGGTTACTCCTACGAGCAGTACTTC.

V is TRBV30 and J is TRBJ2-7; 9 bases are shared with TRBD2. The germline V gene encodes CDR1 GTSNPN and CDR2 SVGIG (reference sequence). CDR3 length: 15 amino acids. Unmatched junction bases numbered 8, after V lost 3 bases and J lost 2 bases. The CDR3 DNA sequence: TGTGCCTGGAGCCCCACTGGCGGGAGGGCCTACGAGCAGTACTTC. Its protein product is CAWSPTGGRAYEQYF.

The V call is TRBV7-2, the J call TRBJ1-3; no definite D call. The germline V and J ends were trimmed by 1 base and 0 bases, with 7 bases remaining between them. The CDR3 runs 15 residues. Germline V gene data show CDR1 as SGHTA and CDR2 as FQGNSA. The CDR3, as DNA: TGTGCCAGCAGCTTAGAACGGTACTCTGGAAACACCATATATTTT. Its translation: CASSLERYSGNTIYF.

This clone was counted a few times. The chain carries TRBV4-3 and TRBJ2-7; TRBD2 agrees at 8 bases. CDR1 and CDR2 from the germline V gene are LGHNA and YSLEER. CDR3 length equals 16 residues. Losses at the gene ends were 5 bases for V and 5 bases for J; bases not matched to a gene: 14. CDR3 nucleotide sequence: TGCGCCAGCAGCGGCGAACTCAGCGGGAGTAGGAACGAGCAGTACTTC. The encoded protein is CASSGELSGSRNEQYF.

The CDR3 loop reads CASSLLELVALNEQFF. Here the CDR3 DNA reads TGTGCCAGCAGCCTGTTAGAACTAGTTGCCCTCAATGAGCAGTTCTTC. The rearrangement joins TRBV13 to TRBJ2-1, with a tentative D call TRBD2 (5 bases). V lost 5 bases and J lost 6, with 20 bases in between. The CDR3 has 16 amino acids. Germline V CDR1 and CDR2: PRHDT, FYEKMQ (reference sequence).

The V gene is TRBV15, the J gene TRBJ1-2; 12 nucleotides agree with TRBD1. The germline gives CDR1 LNHNV, CDR2 YYDKDF (reference sequence). The J segment lost 6 bases and the V segment lost 1 base, leaving 9 bases of the junction unmatched. The CDR3 contains 17 residues. CDR3 nucleotide sequence: TGTGCCACCAGCAGAGCGGGGACAGGGGGCGCATTGGATGGCTACACCTTC. Translation gives CATSRAGTGGALDGYTF.

The chain couples TRBV9 to TRBJ2-5, with 7 bases fitting TRBD2. Germline CDR1 is SGDLS and CDR2 is YYNGEE. CDR3 length equals 15 residues. V dropped 0 bases and J dropped 5; count of bases not matched to a gene: 7. CDR3 protein: CASSVAPGGSETQYF. CDR3 DNA: TGTGCCAGCAGCGTAGCTCCGGGAGGCAGCGAGACCCAGTACTTC.

This clone was seen a few times. The chain links TRBV12-5 to TRBJ2-1, with 11 bases identical to TRBD1. Germline V lookup: CDR1 LGHNT, CDR2 FRNRAP. The trim removed 5 bases at V and 7 bases at J, leaving 7 bases unmatched. There are 15 residues in the CDR3. The chain's CDR3 is CASGPGQGAQNEQFF. The CDR3 nucleotides are TGTGCTAGTGGTCCCGGACAGGGGGCGCAGAATGAGCAGTTCTTC.

The V and J genes are TRBV19 and TRBJ2-1; weak D call: TRBD1 (5 bases). Germline V lookup: CDR1 LNHDA, CDR2 SQIVND (reference sequence). Trimming took off 3 bases at V and 7 bases at J, with 16 bases between the two ends. CDR3 length: 15 amino acids. Here the CDR3 reads CASSIDYQGWNEQFF. CDR3 in DNA: TGTGCCAGTAGTATCGATTATCAGGGTTGGAATGAGCAGTTCTTC.

The V gene is TRBV7-2, the J gene TRBJ1-2; D unresolved. V lost 3 bases and J lost 8, with 13 bases in between. This CDR3 is 13 amino acids long. CDR1 and CDR2 (germline): SGHTA, FQGNSA. For the CDR3, the DNA is TGTGCCAGCAGCTTTGAGGCAGTTTACGGCTACACCTTC. It yields the protein CASSFEAVYGYTF.

The chain recombines TRBV9 with TRBJ1-1, with D tentatively TRBD1 (5 bases). The CDR3 covers 15 residues. Between the trimmed V and J ends, which lost 3 bases and 0 bases, there was a span of 12 bases. The germline V gene encodes CDR1 SGDLS and CDR2 YYNGEE. As DNA, the CDR3 is TGTGCCAGCAGCGCCGACAGCAGAATGAACACTGAAGCTTTCTTT. It codes for CASSADSRMNTEAFF.

V and J are TRBV5-5 and TRBJ1-2, with D possibly being TRBD1 (5 bases). This CDR3 has 13 residues. V was cut by 5 bases and J by 3 bases, with 11 bases left in between. CDR1 SGHKS and CDR2 YYEKEE come from the germline V gene (reference sequence). The DNA for the CDR3 is TGTGCCAGCAGTAAAGACAGTGACTATGGCTACACCTTC. The encoded protein is CASSKDSDYGYTF.

The chain joins TRBV7-2 to TRBJ2-4; unclear D gene. CDR1 and CDR2 (germline): SGHTA, FQGNSA. This CDR3 comprises 15 residues. V shed 5 bases and J shed 7 bases, with 18 bases lying between them. The CDR3 loop reads CASSPSRVVDNIQYF. DNA of the CDR3: TGTGCCAGCAGCCCCAGTCGGGTGGTCGATAACATTCAGTACTTC.

This rearrangement joins TRBV7-2 to TRBJ2-2, with D possibly being TRBD2 (5 bases). Germline V gene lookup returns CDR1 SGHTA and CDR2 FQGNSA. CDR3 length equals 14 residues. Trimming cost V 3 bases and J 3 bases, with 8 bases left between them. The CDR3 region is CASSFRTDTGELFF. CDR3 bases: TGTGCCAGCAGCTTTAGGACTGACACCGGGGAGCTGTTTTTT.

In its sample, this clone was seen a few times. This chain joins TRBV7-2 and TRBJ2-1; 8 nucleotides line up with TRBD2. CDR3 length: 16 residues. The V gene's germline CDR1 is SGHTA and CDR2 FQGNSA. Trimming took 1 base from V and 9 from J; bases not matched to a gene: 11. The DNA of the CDR3 is TGTGCCAGCAGCTTAGGGGCGGGAGGATATCGGGGTGAGCAGTTCTTC. This gives the protein CASSLGAGGYRGEQFF. The entire variable domain, with the rest obtained from reference TRBV7-2 and TRBJ2-1, is as follows: GAGVSQSPSNKVTEKGKDVELRCDPISGHTALYWYRQSLGQGLEFLIYFQGNSAPDKSGLPSDRFSAERTGGSVSTLTIQRTQQEDSAVYLCASSLGAGGYRGEQFFGPGTRLTVL.

V usage is TRBV5-1 and J usage is TRBJ2-5, with 7 bases fitting TRBD2. Trimming cost V 0 bases and J 7 bases; bases outside gene matches: 6. The CDR3 contains 14 residues. Per germline, CDR1 SGHRS and CDR2 YFSETQ. The CDR3: CASSLEGLVLTQYF. In DNA, the CDR3 is TGCGCCAGCAGCTTGGAAGGACTAGTTTTGACCCAGTACTTC.

This chain uses TRBV30 with TRBJ2-1, with 9 bases lining up with TRBD2. Trimming took 6 bases from V and 9 from J; bases not matched to a gene: 12. CDR1 and CDR2 from the germline V gene are GTSNPN and SVGIG (reference sequence). This CDR3 has 14 amino acids. The DNA for the CDR3 is TGTGCCTGCTCGGGTTATAGCGGGGGTGGTGAGCAGTTCTTC. Its protein product is CACSGYSGGGEQFF.

This sequence joins TRBV5-4 and TRBJ2-7; TRBD1 matches at 8 bases. After removal of 3 bases from V and 0 bases from J, the junction contained 5 bases not matched to a gene. Germline V gives CDR1 SGHNT, CDR2 YYREEE (reference sequence). The CDR3 runs 15 residues. The CDR3 sequence: CASSSGTGLSYEQYF. The CDR3 region has the DNA TGTGCCAGCAGCTCCGGGACAGGACTCTCCTACGAGCAGTACTTC.

V and J are TRBV6-1 and TRBJ2-3; 11 positions agree with TRBD2. The CDR3 contains 19 residues. Germline V gene lookup returns CDR1 MNHNS and CDR2 SASEGT. J gave up 10 bases and V 3 bases, and 21 bases lay outside the gene matches. CDR3 nucleotides: TGTGCCAGCAGTGATAGACTAGCGGGACCTACCTCCCGTTTTCTGGCGCAGTATTTT. Protein: CASSDRLAGPTSRFLAQYF.

The chain recombines TRBV11-2 with TRBJ2-1, with 8 bases lining up with TRBD2. With 1 base clipped from V and 4 bases from J, the junction kept 6 bases outside the gene matches. The CDR3 is made up of 16 amino acids. Germline CDR1 and CDR2: SGHAT and FQNNGV. CDR3 coding DNA: TGTGCCAGCAGCTTAGTGGAGCGGGGGACTTACAATGAGCAGTTCTTC. Protein sequence: CASSLVERGTYNEQFF.

The V gene is TRBV5-6, the J gene TRBJ1-1; D may be TRBD1 (6 bases). V shed 0 bases and J shed 11 bases, with 26 bases lying between them. Germline V gene data show CDR1 as SGHDT and CDR2 as YYEEEE. CDR3 size: 17 residues. DNA of the CDR3: TGTGCCAGCAGCTTGGCCGCACGGGATTTTGGGGGGGCGGGGGCTTTCTTT. Protein: CASSLAARDFGGAGAFF.

This chain uses TRBV5-1 with TRBJ1-2; 7 positions match TRBD1. CDR3 length equals 13 residues. Germline V lookup: CDR1 SGHRS, CDR2 YFSETQ. The ends lost 5 bases at V and 5 bases at J; junction bases unmatched: 6. The CDR3 here is CASSPDRIYGYTF. CDR3 bases: TGCGCCAGCAGTCCGGACAGGATATATGGCTACACCTTC.

This clone appeared a single time. The rearrangement uses TRBV27 and TRBJ2-7; 11 bases are a match to TRBD2. The germline V gene has CDR1 MNHEY and CDR2 SMNVEV (reference sequence). The ends lost 3 bases at V and 0 bases at J; junction bases unmatched: 4. The length of the CDR3 is 16 residues. CDR3 sequence (DNA): TGTGCCAGCAGTTTTGGGACTAGCGGTTTCTCCTACGAGCAGTACTTC. This encodes CASSFGTSGFSYEQYF.